Below are 30 T cell receptor beta chains sequenced from a single sample in a study of cytomegalovirus exposure and HLA in healthy donors (dated by TCRdb to about 2017). Library method: the immunoSEQ multiplex PCR assay. For the multiplex PCR, a mixture combining 60 forward primers for TCR Vbeta segments and 13 reverse primers for TCR Jbeta segments was used. The table was pulled from immuneACCESS by TCRdb, which kept in-frame rearrangements only. Such tables lose some clones; where checked, under half of the loss comes from unresolved V genes, and the rest has no known cause. The sample table lists about 82,000 clones, around 70% of them with a count of one. Of the sample, under 7.5% falls within the top ten clones. Material for sequencing was PBMCs. Receptor source: a woman aged 50 to 60 in good health and CMV-seropositive.

This clone was seen once. This chain connects TRBV5-4 to TRBJ2-5; D is ambiguous. V dropped 4 bases and J dropped 1 base, with 2 bases sitting between them. Looked up from germline, CDR1 is SGHNT and CDR2 is YYREEE (reference sequence). This CDR3 is 11 amino acids long. The CDR3 here is CASSRQETQYF. In DNA form, the CDR3 reads TGTGCCAGCAGCCGCCAAGAGACCCAGTACTTC.

The chain recombines TRBV28 with TRBJ1-1; D is perhaps TRBD1 (6 bases). Looked up from germline, CDR1 is MDHEN and CDR2 is SYDVKM. The CDR3 loop spans 14 amino acids. The germline V and J ends were trimmed by 6 bases and 5 bases, with 16 bases remaining between them. Written as DNA, the CDR3 is TGTGCCAGCAGACAACAGGGCAGTGGGACTGAAGCTTTCTTT. Protein sequence: CASRQQGSGTEAFF.

V gene TRBV19 combines with J gene TRBJ1-2; D is unresolved. Germline lookup yields CDR1 LNHDA and CDR2 SQIVND (reference sequence). Trimming removed 1 base from V and 4 bases from J, with 10 bases in between. The CDR3 covers 14 residues. CDR3 amino acids: CASSIVGRIYGYTF. CDR3 bases: TGTGCCAGTAGTATAGTGGGCAGGATCTATGGCTACACCTTC.

The V and J genes are TRBV28 and TRBJ2-2; 9 bases agree with TRBD1. The junction had 4 bases not matched to a gene; V was cut back by 6 bases and J by 5 bases. CDR1 MDHEN and CDR2 SYDVKM come from the germline V gene. The CDR3 loop spans 14 amino acids. The CDR3 sequence: CASRGTGRTGELFF. CDR3 DNA sequence: TGTGCCAGCAGAGGGACAGGGAGGACCGGGGAGCTGTTTTTT.

The chain couples TRBV7-8 to TRBJ1-2; 9 bases line up with TRBD1. This CDR3 region has 14 residues. The J segment lost 7 bases and the V segment lost 8 bases, leaving 11 bases of the junction unmatched. Germline CDR1 and CDR2: SGHVS and FQNEAQ. In DNA, the CDR3 is TGTGCCAGCTCCCGGGACAGGGTCCCCCCTGGCTACACCTTC. Translation: CASSRDRVPPGYTF.

This clone has a handful of counts. V gene TRBV27 combines with J gene TRBJ1-2; no reliable D call. Looked up from germline, CDR1 is MNHEY and CDR2 is SMNVEV (reference sequence). Trimming took 7 bases from V and 4 from J, leaving 10 bases between them. The CDR3 contains 12 residues. In nucleotides, the CDR3 is TGTGCCAGCAAGGCCGGCGGCTATGGCTACACCTTC. Translating it yields CASKAGGYGYTF.

The rearrangement joins TRBV29-1 to TRBJ2-1, with 11 bases matching TRBD2. The CDR3 consists of 13 residues. V lost 7 bases, J lost 6 bases, and 5 bases stayed unmatched. Germline values: CDR1 SQVTM, CDR2 ANQGSEA. The CDR3 loop reads CSALAGGGNEQFF. CDR3 bases: TGCAGCGCCTTAGCGGGAGGGGGCAATGAGCAGTTCTTC.

The sample holds one count of this clone. This chain links TRBV9 with TRBJ1-1; a weak D match, TRBD1 (6 bases). The CDR3 has 13 amino acids. V was cut by 6 bases and J by 7 bases, with 16 bases left in between. Germline CDR1 and CDR2: SGDLS and YYNGEE. CDR3 nucleotides: TGTGCCAGCACACGTACAGGGAAAGGTGAAGCTTTCTTT. Amino acids: CASTRTGKGEAFF.

The chain recombines TRBV7-6 with TRBJ2-5; possible D gene TRBD2, 5 bases. The CDR3 extends over 13 amino acids. In germline, CDR1 is SGHVS, CDR2 FNYEAQ. V lost 4 bases and J lost 5, with 11 bases in between. The CDR3 region has the DNA TGTGCCAGCAGCTCGGACTTGTCGGAGACCCAGTACTTC. It is translated as CASSSDLSETQYF.

This chain uses TRBV29-1 with TRBJ2-7; TRBD1 might be the D (5 bases). Trimming pared 3 bases from V and 1 base from J, leaving 7 bases between. Germline loops: CDR1 SQVTM, CDR2 ANQGSEA. The CDR3 consists of 12 residues. CDR3 nucleotide sequence: TGCAGCGTTGATAAGGGGTCCTACGAGCAGTACTTC. Its translation is CSVDKGSYEQYF.

The chain carries TRBV4-1 and TRBJ2-7, with TRBD1 matching 8 bases. CDR3 length: 14 amino acids. Unmatched junction bases numbered 4, after V lost 3 bases and J lost 3 bases. Germline V gene data show CDR1 as MGHRA and CDR2 as YSYEKL. The CDR3 DNA follows: TGCGCCAGCAGCCAGGGACAGGAATACTACGAGCAGTACTTC. Protein product: CASSQGQEYYEQYF.

This chain joins TRBV5-1 and TRBJ1-1; no clear D. CDR1 and CDR2 (germline): SGHRS, YFSETQ. V was shortened by 1 base and J by 1 base, with 5 bases between the two germline ends. The CDR3 runs 13 residues. CDR3 residues: CASSLTENTEAFF. For the CDR3, the DNA is TGCGCCAGCAGCTTGACAGAGAACACTGAAGCTTTCTTT.

This clone was detected only a few times. The chain joins TRBV29-1 to TRBJ2-1; D may be TRBD2 (5 bases). The CDR3 sequence is 10 residues long. Germline V gene data show CDR1 as SQVTM and CDR2 as ANQGSEA. V was cut by 8 bases and J by 5 bases, with 7 bases left in between. CDR3 bases: TGCAGCTCCGGGGACAATGAGCAGTTCTTC. As protein: CSSGDNEQFF.

The chain employs TRBV19 and TRBJ2-3, with 8 bases that match TRBD2. Germline trimming cut 5 bases from V and 7 bases from J; bases unmatched to any gene: 11. The germline gives CDR1 LNHDA, CDR2 SQIVND (reference sequence). The CDR3 covers 15 residues. CDR3 coding DNA: TGTGCCAGTAGTGACCTCCGGGAGGGCCTCAATACGCAGTATTTT. It translates to CASSDLREGLNTQYF.

In DNA, the CDR3 is TGTGCCAGCAGTTCCGGACAGGGCCTAGCTAACTATGGCTACACCTTC. It yields the protein CASSSGQGLANYGYTF. The gene calls are TRBV6-6 and TRBJ1-2, with 8 positions matching TRBD1. Germline-derived CDR1 and CDR2 are MNHNY and SVGAGI (reference sequence). This CDR3 has 16 amino acids. V gave up 4 bases and J gave up 0 bases; unmatched junction bases: 7.

This chain links TRBV30 with TRBJ2-1; 8 bases match TRBD1. There are 16 residues in the CDR3. Germline V gene lookup returns CDR1 GTSNPN and CDR2 SVGIG (reference sequence). With 2 bases clipped from V and 1 base from J, the junction kept 7 bases outside the gene matches. In nucleotides, the CDR3 is TGTGCCTGGAGTCCCCTGCAGGGGGCATCCTACAATGAGCAGTTCTTC. It yields the protein CAWSPLQGASYNEQFF. Full variable domain (outside the CDR3, taken from reference TRBV30 and TRBJ2-1): SQTIHQWPATLVQPVGSPLSLECTVEGTSNPNLYWYRQAAGRGLQLLFYSVGIGQISSEVPQNLSASRPQDRQFILSSKKLLLSDSGFYLCAWSPLQGASYNEQFFGPGTRLTVL.

The genes are TRBV5-1 and TRBJ2-2; D unresolved. The CDR3 runs 12 residues. From germline, CDR1 is SGHRS and CDR2 YFSETQ. V was clipped by 5 bases and J by 3 bases, with 5 bases between them. The CDR3 region has the DNA TGCGCCAGCAGTGGAGACACCGGGGAGCTGTTTTTT. Its translation is CASSGDTGELFF. Variable domain in full (rest from reference TRBV5-1 and TRBJ2-2): KAGVTQTPRYLIKTRGQQVTLSCSPISGHRSVSWYQQTPGQGLQFLFEYFSETQRNKGNFPGRFSGRQFSNSRSEMNVSTLELGDSALYLCASSGDTGELFFGEGSRLTVL.

The chain combines TRBV7-8 with TRBJ1-1; D perhaps matches TRBD1 (5 bases). The CDR3 covers 17 residues. V lost 5 bases, J lost 0 bases, and 19 bases lay in between. Germline loops: CDR1 SGHVS, CDR2 FQNEAQ. CDR3 sequence (DNA): TGTGCCAGCAGCCCCATAACCATAGGCAGGGTGAACACTGAAGCTTTCTTT. As protein: CASSPITIGRVNTEAFF.

This clone was observed a few times. The identical CDR3 is also encoded by other nucleotide sequences in the sample. The rearrangement uses TRBV4-1 and TRBJ1-5; D is ambiguous. The germline V and J ends were trimmed by 0 bases and 2 bases, with 5 bases remaining between them. This CDR3 region has 14 residues. Germline V gene data show CDR1 as MGHRA and CDR2 as YSYEKL. DNA for the CDR3: TGCGCCAGCAGCCAAGATCTTGGCAATCAGCCCCAGCATTTT. Its translation is CASSQDLGNQPQHF.

The rearrangement uses TRBV5-6 and TRBJ2-5; D is ambiguous. Matching the DNA end better, TRBJ2-7 makes the J call doubtful. Germline V gene lookup returns CDR1 SGHDT and CDR2 YYEEEE. The CDR3 extends over 13 amino acids. The CDR3 bases are TGTGCCAGCAAGTCCCTACTCCGCTACGAGCAGTACTTC. Translated, it gives CASKSLLRYEQYF.

The rearrangement joins TRBV7-8 to TRBJ2-7; D gene ambiguous. The CDR3 has 14 residues. CDR1 and CDR2 (germline): SGHVS, FQNEAQ. V was shortened by 6 bases and J by 0 bases, with 12 bases between the two germline ends. The CDR3 sequence: CASSSTRSSYEQYF. DNA for the CDR3: TGTGCCAGCAGTTCAACGAGAAGCTCCTACGAGCAGTACTTC. The entire variable domain, with the rest obtained from reference TRBV7-8 and TRBJ2-7, is as follows: GAGVSQSPRYKVAKRGQDVALRCDPISGHVSLFWYQQALGQGPEFLTYFQNEAQLDKSGLPSDRFFAERPEGSVSTLKIQRTQQEDSAVYLCASSSTRSSYEQYFGPGTRLTVT.

This rearrangement joins TRBV5-4 to TRBJ1-2; 12 bases align to TRBD1. CDR3 length equals 16 residues. Germline V gene lookup returns CDR1 SGHNT and CDR2 YYREEE (reference sequence). Trimming took 5 bases from V and 4 from J; bases not matched to a gene: 9. CDR3 in DNA: TGTGCCAGCAGGCCCGGGACAGGGGGCATCGGCTATGGCTACACCTTC. The encoded protein is CASRPGTGGIGYGYTF.

The chain carries TRBV30 and TRBJ2-5; D is perhaps TRBD2 (5 bases). The closer fit of TRBJ2-7 to the DNA end suggests the J call may be wrong. Germline V gene sequence: CDR1 GTSNPN, CDR2 SVGIG (reference sequence). The CDR3 spans 13 residues. The CDR3 loop is CAWKGQRVHEQYF. Written as DNA, the CDR3 is TGTGCCTGGAAAGGGCAGAGGGTCCACGAGCAGTACTTC.

The rearrangement joins TRBV9 to TRBJ2-1, with 7 positions matching TRBD2. Germline CDR1 reads SGDLS; CDR2 reads YYNGEE. CDR3 size: 15 residues. J gave up 8 bases and V 4 bases, and 12 bases lay outside the gene matches. Here the CDR3 DNA reads TGTGCCAGCAGCCCTGATGGGGAGGGCCTCTATGAGCAGTTCTTC. Translation: CASSPDGEGLYEQFF.

The chain links TRBV10-1 to TRBJ2-1; D gene unclear. Trimming cost V 4 bases and J 7 bases, with 11 bases left between them. The CDR3 totals 13 residues. Germline values: CDR1 WNHNN, CDR2 SYGVQD (reference sequence). The CDR3 spells CASSVLDWNEQFF. CDR3 in DNA: TGCGCCAGCAGTGTTTTAGATTGGAATGAGCAGTTCTTC.

The rearrangement uses TRBV1 and TRBJ1-5; the D call in the table, TRBD1, was not verified against the DNA. TRBV1 is described as a pseudogene. CDR3 length: 17 residues. CDR3 nucleotide sequence: TGCACCACCAAGCTAACCTTAAGGGGCCGTCTTAATCAGCCCCAGCATTTT. This sequence encodes CTTKLTLRGRLNQPQHF.

The chain links TRBV20-1 to TRBJ2-7; D perhaps matches TRBD2 (5 bases). Germline V gene data show CDR1 as DFQATT and CDR2 as SNEGSKA (reference sequence). The CDR3 length is 11 residues. For the CDR3, the DNA is TGCAGCACCCGGACTGCCTACGAGCAGTACTTC. Translation gives CSTRTAYEQYF.

This chain joins TRBV7-8 and TRBJ2-7; D possibly corresponds to TRBD2 (6 bases). The CDR3 is 13 amino acids. Between the trimmed V and J ends, which lost 4 bases and 3 bases, there was a span of 10 bases. Germline V gene sequence: CDR1 SGHVS, CDR2 FQNEAQ. The DNA for the CDR3 is TGTGCCAGCAGCTCTACTAGCTTCTACGAGCAGTACTTC. This translates into CASSSTSFYEQYF.

The chain joins TRBV27 to TRBJ2-1; TRBD2 is a possible D gene (6 bases). The CDR3 loop spans 11 amino acids. Germline V gene lookup returns CDR1 MNHEY and CDR2 SMNVEV (reference sequence). V was shortened by 8 bases and J by 10 bases, with 12 bases between the two germline ends. CDR3: CASWGVGEQFF. The CDR3 DNA sequence: TGTGCCAGCTGGGGGGTCGGGGAGCAGTTCTTC.

The gene calls are TRBV30 and TRBJ1-3, with D unresolved. CDR3 length equals 11 residues. The V end was cut by 5 bases, the J end by 7 bases, with 9 bases between. Germline V gene lookup returns CDR1 GTSNPN and CDR2 SVGIG (reference sequence). This chain's CDR3 is CAWVRGNTIYF. In DNA, the CDR3 is TGTGCCTGGGTTCGCGGGAACACCATATATTTT.